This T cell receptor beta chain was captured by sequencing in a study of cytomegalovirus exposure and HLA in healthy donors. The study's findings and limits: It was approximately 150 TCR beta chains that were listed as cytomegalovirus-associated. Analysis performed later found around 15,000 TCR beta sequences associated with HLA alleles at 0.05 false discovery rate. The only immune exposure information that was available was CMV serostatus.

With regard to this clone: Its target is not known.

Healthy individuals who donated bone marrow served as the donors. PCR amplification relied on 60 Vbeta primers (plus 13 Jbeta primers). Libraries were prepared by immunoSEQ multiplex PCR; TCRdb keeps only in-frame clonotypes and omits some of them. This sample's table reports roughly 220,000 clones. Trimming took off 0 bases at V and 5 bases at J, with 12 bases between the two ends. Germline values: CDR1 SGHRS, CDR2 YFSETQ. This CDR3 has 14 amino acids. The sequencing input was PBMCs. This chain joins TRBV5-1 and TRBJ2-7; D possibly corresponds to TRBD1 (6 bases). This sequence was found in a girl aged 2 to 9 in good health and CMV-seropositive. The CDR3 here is CASSLGTDRDEQYF. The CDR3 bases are TGCGCCAGCAGCTTGGGCACGGACAGAGACGAGCAGTACTTC.